Listed below are T cell receptor beta chains from one sample, sequenced in a study of blood T cell repertoires in COVID-19. The data were produced by immunoSEQ multiplex PCR, yet TCRdb's version contains in-frame clones alone and is incomplete. The sample holds around 160,000 clones, roughly 79% seen once. Sequencing was carried out using peripheral blood. The receptor source for this set is a human donor with acute or convalescent COVID-19. The donor label of this sample is uncertain. Both conserved end residues are part of each CDR3. A D gene is named only where the DNA matches it firmly.

J | V | D | DNA | CDR3
TRBJ2-7 | TRBV14 | TRBD1 | TGTGCCAGCAGCCCTTACAGGGGAAAGTCCTACGAGCAGTACTTC | CASSPYRGKSYEQYF
TRBJ2-3 | TRBV5-1 | NA | TGCGCCAGCAGCTTGGGGAGAGGCTCAGATACGCAGTATTTT | CASSLGRGSDTQYF
TRBJ1-2 | TRBV7-9 | TRBD1 | TGTGCCAGCAGCGCCTCAGTCGACAGGGGTTCCTATGGCTACACCTTC | CASSASVDRGSYGYTF
TRBJ1-1 | TRBV18 | NA | TGTGCCAGCTCACCAAGACAGCCTGAAGCTTTCTTT | CASSPRQPEAFF
TRBJ1-1 | TRBV6-5 | TRBD1 | TGTGCCAGCAGTTCAGGGGGAAAAAGCACTGAAGCTTTCTTT | CASSSGGKSTEAFF
TRBJ2-3 | TRBV5-1 | TRBD2 | TGCGCCAGCAGCTCGAGGGCTAGCGGCGCAGATACGCAGTATTTT | CASSSRASGADTQYF
TRBJ2-5 | TRBV9 | NA | TGTGCCAGCAGCGTAATCGATGAGGAGACCCAGTACTTC | CASSVIDEETQYF
TRBJ1-2 | TRBV25-1 | NA | TGTGCCAGCAGTGACCGTACCAGGCAGACCTTC | CASSDRTRQTF
TRBJ2-2 | TRBV7-9 | NA | TGTGCCAGCAGCGAGGGTGGGATTGACACCGGGGAGCTGTTTTTT | CASSEGGIDTGELFF
TRBJ1-6 | TRBV5-1 | NA | TGCGCCAGCAGCCCGGGGGGTGCGGTAACGGGGAATTCACCCCTCCACTTT | CASSPGGAVTGNSPLHF
TRBJ2-1 | TRBV2 | NA | TGTGCCAGCGGGCAAGGGACAATCTACAATGAGCAGTTCTTC | CASGQGTIYNEQFF
TRBJ2-1 | TRBV11-3 | TRBD2 | TGTGCCAGCAGCTTAGACGGGGGGGAGAATGAGCAGTTCTTC | CASSLDGGENEQFF
TRBJ1-1 | TRBV11-1 | TRBD1 | TGTGCCAGCAGCTACGGACAGGCCCGGAGCACTGAAGCTTTCTTT | CASSYGQARSTEAFF
TRBJ1-1 | TRBV6-4 | TRBD1 | TGTGCCAGCAGTGACACAACAGGGGGGACCTATGGAGCTTTCTTT | CASSDTTGGTYGAFF
TRBJ1-6 | TRBV5-1 | TRBD1 | TGCGCCAGCAGCTTGCGGACAGGGGAGTCACCCCTCCACTTT | CASSLRTGESPLHF
TRBJ2-7 | TRBV19 | TRBD1 | TGTGCCAGTAGTTTTGGACAGGGACCCTACGAGCAGTACTTC | CASSFGQGPYEQYF
TRBJ2-7 | TRBV11-2 | NA | TGTGCCAGCAGCTTAGCCCCCCTCTCCTACGAGCAGTACTTC | CASSLAPLSYEQYF
TRBJ2-4 | TRBV7-8 | NA | TGTGCCAGCAGCCACCCAGGCGTCATTCAGTACTTC | CASSHPGVIQYF
TRBJ1-1 | TRBV24-1 | TRBD1 | TGTGCCACCAGTGATGGGGGACAGGGAGCTTTCTTT | CATSDGGQGAFF
TRBJ2-1 | TRBV5-8 | NA | TGTGCCAGCAGCTCCTACAGGTCCCGGAACAATGAGCAGTTCTTC | CASSSYRSRNNEQFF
TRBJ1-6 | TRBV30 | TRBD1 | TGTGCCTGGGGGGGACAGGAAGGCTCACCCCTCCACTTT | CAWGGQEGSPLHF
TRBJ1-1 | TRBV29-1 | TRBD1 | TGCAGCGTTATGACAGGGGGAACTGAAGCTTTCTTT | CSVMTGGTEAFF
TRBJ1-2 | TRBV2 | TRBD1 | TGTGCCAGCAGTCGACAGGGGGCTGGTTATGGCTACACCTTC | CASSRQGAGYGYTF
TRBJ2-1 | TRBV5-1 | TRBD2 | TGCGCCAGTTCGAGGACTAGCGGGGAAGGCGGACATGAGCAGTTCTTC | CASSRTSGEGGHEQFF
TRBJ1-1 | TRBV7-6 | TRBD1 | TGTGCCAGCAGCGTGGACAGGGTTTCCACTGAAGCTTTCTTT | CASSVDRVSTEAFF
TRBJ1-4 | TRBV27 | NA | TGTGCCAGCAGTTTGGGCATTCCAACTAATGAAAAACTGTTTTTT | CASSLGIPTNEKLFF
TRBJ2-3 | TRBV9 | NA | TGTGCCAGCAGCGTAGGGCCTGTTTTCACAGATACGCAGTATTTT | CASSVGPVFTDTQYF
TRBJ2-3 | TRBV5-1 | TRBD1 | TGCGCCAGCAGCTTGGTAGGGACAGGGGCAGGCACAGATACGCAGTATTTT | CASSLVGTGAGTDTQYF
TRBJ1-1 | TRBV4-1 | NA | TGCGCCAGCAGCCCCGGGAGGGGAACGAACACTGAAGCTTTCTTT | CASSPGRGTNTEAFF